Listed here are 24 T cell receptor beta chains from one sample, sequenced in a study of regulatory T cells in long-lasting Graves disease (dated by TCRdb to the early 2020s). Interpreted using the paper, the time point label stands for: newly diagnosed GD, antithyroid drugs for less than 3 months. For both TCR sequencing and RNA sequencing, RNA was extracted from PBMCs using TRIzol. Libraries were made using multiplex PCR. The sequencer listed for this sample is Illumina HiSeq 4000. TCR beta libraries were built with iRepertoire HTBI primers and Arm-PCR amplification of CDR3 regions. TCRdb reprocessing: public reads trimmed at Q25 with fastp, clones called with MiXCR, in-frame beta chains kept. Each record represents a unique CDR3 protein, reported with the most common genes and DNA among its rows. Here the sample has under 300,000 distinct CDR3 sequences; around a sixth occur a single time. The ten largest account for 12% to 15% of the sample.

These same data were also listed under a study on T cells in Graves' hyperthyroidism and ophthalmopathy.

The specimen comprised peripheral blood mononuclear cells (PBMCs), sampled at new diagnosis, from a patient treated with antithyroid drugs. Every receptor here comes from a woman aged 25 to 45 with Graves disease. Donor details come from another sample of the same person, matched by shared clones.

This clonotype was picked up many times. The rearrangement uses TRBV20-1 and TRBJ2-2, with 10 nucleotides matching TRBD1. The V gene end was trimmed by 6 bases and the J gene end by 5 bases; junction bases not matched to a gene: 6. Germline assignment: CDR1 DFQATT and CDR2 SNEGSKA (reference sequence). The CDR3 has 14 amino acids. DNA for the CDR3: TGCAGTGCAAACCCGGGACAGGGGACCGGGGAGCTGTTTTTT. Residues: CSANPGQGTGELFF.

In this sample, this clonotype turned up many times. The chain joins TRBV6-2 or TRBV6-3 to TRBJ1-1; a weak D match, TRBD1 (6 bases). Germline V gene sequence: CDR1 MNHEY, CDR2 SVGEGT. V lost 0 bases, J lost 5 bases, and 16 bases lay in between. This CDR3 comprises 16 residues. CDR3 nucleotides: TGTGCCAGCAGTTACTCGCGGGGGGCGACGAAAACTGAAGCTTTCTTT. As protein: CASSYSRGATKTEAFF.

As for this clonotype: With only one base between it and a far larger clone, this is likely a read error. The J gene is TRBJ2-5, the V gene TRBV2, with 11 bases aligning to TRBD1. Germline V gene data show CDR1 as SNHLY and CDR2 as FYNNEI. With V trimmed by 2 bases and J by 4 bases, 6 bases remained unmatched. This CDR3 is built from 16 residues. The CDR3 is CASSESGGTGGETQYF. The CDR3 DNA reads TGTGCCAGCAGTGAATCAGGAGGGACAGGGGGAGAGACCCAGTACTTC.

This clonotype was counted at least ten times. V gene TRBV5-1 combines with J gene TRBJ2-5, with 10 bases matching TRBD2. Germline values: CDR1 SGHRS, CDR2 YFSETQ. V shed 4 bases, J shed 6 bases, and the junction held 9 bases outside the gene matches. The CDR3 consists of 15 residues. The CDR3 bases are TGCGCCAGCAGCCGAACTAGCGGGGAGGAGAAGACCCAGTACTTC. Its translation is CASSRTSGEEKTQYF.

This clonotype was seen repeatedly, ten times or more. V and J are TRBV7-2 and TRBJ1-3, with unresolved D. The CDR3 sequence is 13 residues long. The germline gives CDR1 SGHTA, CDR2 FQGNSA. V was clipped by 4 bases and J by 7 bases, with 11 bases between them. CDR3 in DNA: TGTGCCAGCAGCTCCGCCCGAACCAACACCATATATTTT. This codes for CASSSARTNTIYF.

Comments on this clonotype: This may be a read error, as it is one base from a much larger clone. V and J are TRBV3-1 and TRBJ2-2; D might be TRBD1 or TRBD2, each matching 5 bases. This CDR3 has 14 residues. V lost 10 bases and J lost 4, with 16 bases in between. Germline values: CDR1 LGHDT, CDR2 YNNKEL (reference sequence). CDR3 nucleotide sequence: TGTGCCACCTCTCGGGGCGGCGGCACCGGGGAGCTGTTTTTT. This translates into CATSRGGGTGELFF. The entire variable domain, with the rest obtained from reference TRBV3-1 and TRBJ2-2, is as follows: DTAVSQTPKYLVTQMGNDKSIKCEQNLGHDTMYWYKQDSKKFLKIMFSYNNKELIINETVPNRFSPKSPDKAHLNLHINSLELGDSAVYFCATSRGGGTGELFFGEGSRLTVL.

Remarks on this clonotype: A much larger clone differs by one base, so this may be a read error. Since no conserved phenylalanine or tryptophan closes the CDR3, a read error is the likely cause. The V call is TRBV27, the J call TRBJ2-2; TRBD1 matches 8 bases. Germline loops: CDR1 MNHEY, CDR2 SMNVEV (reference sequence). This CDR3 comprises 17 residues. The V gene end was trimmed by 5 bases and the J gene end by 5 bases; junction bases not matched to a gene: 13. This chain's CDR3 is CASSPTGGVVFTGELFL. The CDR3 bases are TGTGCCAGCAGTCCTACAGGGGGTGTCGTGTTTACCGGGGAGCTGTTTCTT.

This clonotype was seen ten or more times. V gene TRBV18 combines with J gene TRBJ1-4; TRBD1 might be the D (5 bases). This CDR3 has 16 residues. V lost 3 bases, J lost 0 bases, and 11 bases lay in between. Germline lookup yields CDR1 KGHSH and CDR2 LQKENI. Here the CDR3 reads CASSPVQGSTNEKLFF. CDR3 nucleotides: TGTGCCAGCTCACCTGTGCAGGGCTCAACTAATGAAAAACTGTTTTTT.

This clonotype came up a few times. The chain is built from TRBV6-7 and TRBJ2-1; D might be TRBD1 (6 bases). TRBV6-7 is noted as an ORF with a role that remains uncertain. Trimming shortened V by 2 bases and J by 8 bases, and 13 bases separated the two germline ends. The CDR3 is 14 amino acids. The CDR3 spells CASSYRTAEHEQFF. CDR3 sequence (DNA): TGTGCCAGCAGTTACAGGACAGCGGAACATGAGCAGTTCTTC.

This clonotype turned up a few times. The chain recombines TRBV4-1 with TRBJ2-1; 9 bases match TRBD2. The junction had 12 bases not matched to a gene; V was cut back by 1 base and J by 8 bases. This CDR3 comprises 17 residues. CDR1 is MGHRA, CDR2 YSYEKL, per germline. The CDR3: CASSQAPLAGLLDEQFF. The CDR3 bases are TGCGCCAGCAGCCAAGCCCCTCTAGCGGGGCTCTTGGATGAGCAGTTCTTC.

This clonotype was observed at least ten times. The chain recombines TRBV3-1 with TRBJ2-1; 7 bases are shared with TRBD1. With V trimmed by 4 bases and J by 3 bases, 6 bases remained unmatched. There are 15 residues in the CDR3. Germline loops: CDR1 LGHDT, CDR2 YNNKEL (reference sequence). Here the CDR3 reads CASSPRDSLYNEQFF. The CDR3 nucleotides read TGTGCCAGCAGCCCCCGGGACAGCCTCTACAATGAGCAGTTCTTC.

The chain couples TRBV24-1 to TRBJ2-2, with D unresolved. V lost 7 bases and J lost 5, with 4 bases in between. The germline gives CDR1 KGHDR, CDR2 SFDVKD. The CDR3 covers 11 residues. CDR3 sequence (DNA): TGTGCCACCAGCGGGACCGGGGAGCTGTTTTTT. Protein: CATSGTGELFF.

This clonotype was seen many times. This CDR3 is CASNTHSGGTQETQYF. For the CDR3, the DNA is TGTGCCAGTAACACCCATAGCGGGGGGACCCAAGAGACCCAGTACTTC. The chain carries TRBV7-2 and TRBJ2-5; 10 bases fit TRBD2. This CDR3 contains 16 residues. Trimming removed 9 bases from V and 1 base from J; junction bases left unmatched: 11. Germline V gives CDR1 SGHTA, CDR2 FQGNSA.

This sequence joins TRBV20-1 and TRBJ2-5; D remains unclear. Germline CDR1 reads DFQATT; CDR2 reads SNEGSKA (reference sequence). There are 11 residues in the CDR3. Trimming pared 5 bases from V and 7 bases from J, leaving 11 bases between. The CDR3 region is CSAARTGTQYF. The CDR3 coding sequence is TGCAGTGCTGCAAGGACGGGGACCCAGTACTTC.

The gene calls are TRBV6-1 and TRBJ1-1; 9 positions match TRBD1. The trim removed 5 bases at V and 4 bases at J, leaving 5 bases unmatched. The CDR3 totals 14 residues. Germline CDR1 reads MNHNS; CDR2 reads SASEGT. This CDR3 is CASSPTDRGTEAFF. CDR3 DNA sequence: TGTGCCAGCAGTCCTACGGACAGGGGCACTGAAGCTTTCTTT.

This clonotype was found many times. The V call is TRBV6-1, the J call TRBJ2-1; D possibly corresponds to TRBD2 (5 bases). V lost 3 bases and J lost 0, with 18 bases in between. Per the germline V gene, CDR1 is MNHNS and CDR2 is SASEGT. CDR3 size: 18 residues. The CDR3 loop is CASSDGNHEGYSYNEQFF. The CDR3 DNA reads TGTGCCAGCAGTGATGGAAACCATGAGGGATACTCCTACAATGAGCAGTTCTTC.

This clonotype was counted many times. The chain carries TRBV6-1 and TRBJ2-1; 7 bases are a match to TRBD2. Germline loops: CDR1 MNHNS, CDR2 SASEGT. The CDR3 totals 16 residues. Trimming removed 5 bases from V and 5 bases from J; junction bases left unmatched: 12. The DNA of the CDR3 is TGTGCCAGCAGTCCCTTTCGCGGGGGAATAAACAATGAGCAGTTCTTC. Translated: CASSPFRGGINNEQFF.

This clonotype came up many times. The J gene is TRBJ2-3, the V gene TRBV2; D is possibly TRBD2 (6 bases). Trimming stripped 7 bases from V and 5 bases from J, with 16 bases between. The CDR3 covers 14 residues. Germline V lookup: CDR1 SNHLY, CDR2 FYNNEI. The CDR3 region is CASNVAEGVDTQYF. The CDR3 nucleotides read TGTGCCAGCAACGTAGCGGAAGGGGTAGATACGCAGTATTTT.

This clonotype occurred many times. V is TRBV5-1 and J is TRBJ2-5, with a possible D match to TRBD1 (6 bases). CDR1 SGHRS and CDR2 YFSETQ come from the germline V gene. Trimming shortened V by 4 bases and J by 5 bases, and 15 bases separated the two germline ends. The CDR3 contains 14 residues. The CDR3 DNA follows: TGCGCCAGCAGCCAACAGGGTTCAAGGGAGACCCAGTACTTC. This sequence encodes CASSQQGSRETQYF. The full variable domain, its missing parts supplied by reference TRBV5-1 and TRBJ2-5, is KAGVTQTPRYLIKTRGQQVTLSCSPISGHRSVSWYQQTPGQGLQFLFEYFSETQRNKGNFPGRFSGRQFSNSRSEMNVSTLELGDSALYLCASSQQGSRETQYFGPGTRLLVL.

This clonotype was counted many times. The chain has TRBV27 and TRBJ1-2; the D gene is possibly TRBD1 (6 bases). Deletions cut 3 bases from V and 12 bases from J, with 17 bases between. The CDR3 has 13 residues. Germline V gene sequence: CDR1 MNHEY, CDR2 SMNVEV (reference sequence). CDR3 DNA sequence: TGTGCCAGCAGTTTGGCAGGGGAGGGAATCCACACCTTC. It yields the protein CASSLAGEGIHTF.

The genes are TRBV5-6 and TRBJ2-2, with D perhaps TRBD1 or TRBD2 (5 bases each). This CDR3 has 17 amino acids. Per the germline V gene, CDR1 is SGHDT and CDR2 is YYEEEE. Trimming removed 3 bases at V and 4 bases at J, with 19 bases between. The DNA for the CDR3 is TGTGCCAGCAGCTCCCGCCTGATTTGGGACCCCACCGGGGAGCTGTTTTTT. Residues: CASSSRLIWDPTGELFF.

The sample holds many counts of this clonotype. The chain employs TRBV19 and TRBJ1-2; the match to TRBD1 covers 7 bases. Germline assignment: CDR1 LNHDA and CDR2 SQIVND (reference sequence). With 6 bases clipped from V and 4 bases from J, the junction kept 8 bases outside the gene matches. The CDR3 loop spans 14 amino acids. The CDR3 DNA sequence: TGTGCCAGTAGAAACCTAGGACAGGCCTATGGCTACACCTTC. It specifies CASRNLGQAYGYTF.

This rearrangement joins TRBV5-5 to TRBJ2-1, with TRBD2 as a possible D gene (6 bases). Germline loops: CDR1 SGHKS, CDR2 YYEKEE (reference sequence). Between the trimmed V and J ends, which lost 4 bases and 0 bases, there was a span of 17 bases. There are 17 residues in the CDR3. CDR3 loop: CASSQFGAGSSYNEQFF. CDR3 DNA sequence: TGTGCCAGCAGCCAATTTGGGGCGGGGAGCTCCTACAATGAGCAGTTCTTC.

The sample holds a few counts of this clonotype. The chain employs TRBV15 and TRBJ1-4; D is possibly TRBD1 (5 bases). Germline V lookup: CDR1 LNHNV, CDR2 YYDKDF (reference sequence). The CDR3 length is 14 residues. Trimming pared 3 bases from V and 6 bases from J, leaving 11 bases between. The DNA of the CDR3 is TGTGCCACCAGCAGTGACACGGGGGATGAAAAACTGTTTTTT. Translating gives CATSSDTGDEKLFF.